This TCR beta chain originates from a study of cytomegalovirus exposure and HLA in healthy donors. Study summary: Researchers previously reported finding some 110 million unique TCR beta sequences from 170 million or so T cells.

Of note for this clone: Antigen: not known. The germline gene is not matched at one end of the junction; a read error may be the cause.

CDR3 size: 18 residues. Germline V gene data show CDR1 as SGHRS and CDR2 as YFSETQ. Study-wide findings and caveats: Usually a TCR sequence was rare, but some public TCRs were found in many donors.

Amplification used 60 Vbeta primers and 13 Jbeta primers. As originally analysed: The count from a later analysis was 60 million to 85 million unique TCR beta chains, some 12 million of them shared. Assay: immunoSEQ multiplex PCR; the TCRdb copy retains only in-frame clones and omits some. V, J and clone size were drawn from that table, and D and trimming were deduced from the DNA. The sample holds around 50,000 clones. This sequence originates from a female donor in good health and CMV-seronegative. This chain connects TRBV5-1 to TRBJ1-3; 9 nucleotides match TRBD1. The sample comprised PBMCs. The CDR3 DNA follows: TGCGCCAGCAGCCTTTCGGGACAGGGAGGAGGATCCGGAAACAACATATATTTT. Its translation: CASSLSGQGGGSGNNIYF.